Presented here are 3 T cell receptor beta chains from one specimen sequenced in a study of blood T cells in healthy people across ages. Primed by a sample-barcoded 5' primer and a J-beta primer mix, a second PCR proceeded for about 6 to 11 cycles. Using its own MiXCR run on the 5' RACE reads, TCRdb lists one record per CDR3 protein. Of roughly 2 million distinct CDR3 sequences in the sample, roughly 49% are singletons; the top ten hold approximately 2.1%. The sample comprised blood. Source of these receptors: a woman in her 40s in good health.

This clonotype showed up just a few times. V is TRBV28 and J is TRBJ1-2, with a weak D call TRBD1 (6 bases). With 6 bases removed from V and 8 bases from J, the gap between germline ends came to 19 bases. This CDR3 is 14 amino acids long. Germline CDR1 and CDR2: MDHEN and SYDVKM. The CDR3: CASSGTGWLYGYTF. CDR3 nucleotides: TGTGCCAGCAGCGGAACAGGGTGGCTATACGGCTACACCTTC.

Here the CDR3 reads CSASLGTGGGNEQFF. As DNA, the CDR3 is TGCAGTGCTAGCCTCGGGACAGGGGGTGGGAATGAGCAGTTCTTC. The chain employs TRBV20-1 and TRBJ2-1, with 11 bases identical to TRBD1. The CDR3 is made up of 15 amino acids. V shed 3 bases, J shed 7 bases, and the junction held 8 bases outside the gene matches. CDR1 and CDR2 from the germline V gene are DFQATT and SNEGSKA (reference sequence).

Only a few counts were recorded for this clonotype. J is TRBJ2-3 and V is TRBV12-3 or TRBV12-4; no clear D. CDR3 length: 15 amino acids. V was clipped by 5 bases and J by 0 bases, with 12 bases between them. The CDR3 bases are TGTGCCAGCAGTCCCCAGGCGATTAGCACAGATACGCAGTATTTT. It is translated as CASSPQAISTDTQYF.